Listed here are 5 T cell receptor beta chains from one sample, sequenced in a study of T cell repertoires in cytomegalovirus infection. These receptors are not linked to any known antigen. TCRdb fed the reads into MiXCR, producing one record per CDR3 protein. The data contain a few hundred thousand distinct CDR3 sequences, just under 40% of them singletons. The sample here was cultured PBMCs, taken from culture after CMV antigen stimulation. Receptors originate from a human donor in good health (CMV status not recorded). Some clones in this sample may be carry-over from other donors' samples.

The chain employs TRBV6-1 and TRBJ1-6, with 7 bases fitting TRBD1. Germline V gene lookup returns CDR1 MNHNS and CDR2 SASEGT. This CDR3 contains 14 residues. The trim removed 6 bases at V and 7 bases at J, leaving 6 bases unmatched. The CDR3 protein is CASRAGTVNSPLHF. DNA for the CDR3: TGTGCCAGCAGAGCCGGGACAGTGAATTCACCCCTCCACTTT.

The CDR3 spells CSAASTGIGELFF. The CDR3 DNA reads TGCAGTGCTGCCTCGACAGGGATCGGGGAGCTGTTTTTT. V is TRBV20-1 and J is TRBJ2-2; TRBD1 matches at 7 bases. The J segment lost 7 bases and the V segment lost 5 bases, leaving 7 bases of the junction unmatched. The CDR3 consists of 13 residues. Germline CDR1 and CDR2: DFQATT and SNEGSKA (reference sequence).

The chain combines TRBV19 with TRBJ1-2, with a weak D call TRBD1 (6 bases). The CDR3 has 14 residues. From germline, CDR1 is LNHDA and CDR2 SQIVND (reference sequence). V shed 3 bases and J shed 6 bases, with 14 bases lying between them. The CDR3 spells CASSIGTQTDGYTF. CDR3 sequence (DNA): TGTGCCAGTAGTATCGGGACACAGACGGATGGCTACACCTTC.

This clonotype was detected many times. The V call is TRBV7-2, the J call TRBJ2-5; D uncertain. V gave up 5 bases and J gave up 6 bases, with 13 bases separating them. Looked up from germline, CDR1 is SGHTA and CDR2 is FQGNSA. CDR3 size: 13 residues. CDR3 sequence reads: CASSRNGVQTQYF. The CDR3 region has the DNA TGTGCCAGCAGCCGAAATGGGGTTCAGACCCAGTACTTC. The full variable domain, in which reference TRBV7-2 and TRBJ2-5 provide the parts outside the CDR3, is GAGVSQSPSNKVTEKGKDVELRCDPISGHTALYWYRQSLGQGLEFLIYFQGNSAPDKSGLPSDRFSAERTGGSVSTLTIQRTQQEDSAVYLCASSRNGVQTQYFGPGTRLLVL.

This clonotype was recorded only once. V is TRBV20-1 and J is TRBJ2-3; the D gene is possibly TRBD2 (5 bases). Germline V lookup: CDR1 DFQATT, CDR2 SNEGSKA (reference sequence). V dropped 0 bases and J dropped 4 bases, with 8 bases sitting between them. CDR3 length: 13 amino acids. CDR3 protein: CSARDRRADTQYF. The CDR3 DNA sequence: TGCAGTGCTAGAGACAGGCGGGCAGATACGCAGTATTTT.